The 20 T cell receptor beta chains below all came from one sample that was sequenced in a study of neurological immune-mediated disorders. TCRdb reanalysed the 5' RACE reads using MiXCR and keeps one entry per CDR3 protein. The repertoire includes 55,000 to 70,000 distinct CDR3 sequences, approximately 5.3% of them detected once, and around 5.1% sits in the top ten. The specimen sequenced was PBMCs. These receptors were collected from a human donor with multiple sclerosis. The donor label of this sample is uncertain.

Ten or more counts support this clonotype. The V gene is TRBV10-3, the J gene TRBJ2-2; D gene ambiguous. Trimming pared 4 bases from V and 3 bases from J, leaving 9 bases between. Germline values: CDR1 ENHRY, CDR2 SYGVKD. CDR3 size: 14 residues. The CDR3 nucleotides read TGTGCCATCAGTGCCGACACTGACACCGGGGAGCTGTTTTTT. Translating it yields CAISADTDTGELFF.

This clonotype was found a few times. This chain joins TRBV27 and TRBJ1-2; D gene unclear. Germline-derived CDR1 and CDR2 are MNHEY and SMNVEV (reference sequence). CDR3 length: 13 residues. V gave up 3 bases and J gave up 7 bases, with 12 bases separating them. The chain's CDR3 is CASSLGRARGYTF. DNA of the CDR3: TGTGCCAGCAGTTTGGGGAGGGCTCGTGGCTACACCTTC.

This clonotype appeared many times. The rearrangement joins TRBV7-2 to TRBJ2-5; 12 bases are a match to TRBD2. Trimming removed 2 bases from V and 5 bases from J; junction bases left unmatched: 6. Germline lookup yields CDR1 SGHTA and CDR2 FQGNSA. The CDR3 totals 16 residues. The CDR3: CASSLLAGGPGETQYF. CDR3 sequence (DNA): TGTGCCAGCAGCTTACTAGCGGGGGGGCCGGGGGAGACCCAGTACTTC. Full variable domain (rest looked up from reference TRBV7-2 and TRBJ2-5): GAGVSQSPSNKVTEKGKDVELRCDPISGHTALYWYRQSLGQGLEFLIYFQGNSAPDKSGLPSDRFSAERTGGSVSTLTIQRTQQEDSAVYLCASSLLAGGPGETQYFGPGTRLLVL.

This clonotype was seen many times. V usage is TRBV15 and J usage is TRBJ2-2; 9 nucleotides match TRBD1. The CDR3 covers 16 residues. J gave up 6 bases and V 1 base, and 6 bases lay outside the gene matches. Germline CDR1 is LNHNV and CDR2 is YYDKDF (reference sequence). CDR3 residues: CATSRGDRARSGELFF. The DNA of the CDR3 is TGTGCCACCAGCAGAGGGGACAGGGCACGTTCCGGGGAGCTGTTTTTT.

The gene calls are TRBV7-2 and TRBJ1-6; D is possibly TRBD1 (5 bases). The V and J ends lost 4 bases and 8 bases respectively, with 9 bases between them. Germline lookup yields CDR1 SGHTA and CDR2 FQGNSA. CDR3 size: 13 residues. This CDR3 reads CASSSGRDSPLHF. CDR3 nucleotide sequence: TGTGCCAGCAGCTCGGGACGTGATTCACCCCTCCACTTT.

This clonotype was observed at least ten times. The rearrangement links TRBV27 to TRBJ2-7; D possibly corresponds to TRBD1 (5 bases). Germline V lookup: CDR1 MNHEY, CDR2 SMNVEV (reference sequence). Trimming removed 6 bases from V and 0 bases from J, with 9 bases in between. CDR3 size: 13 residues. CDR3 in DNA: TGTGCCAGCAGCAACAGGCTCTCCTACGAGCAGTACTTC. Its translation is CASSNRLSYEQYF.

Ten or more counts support this clonotype. The rearrangement joins TRBV20-1 to TRBJ2-1, with unresolved D. Germline CDR1 DFQATT, CDR2 SNEGSKA (reference sequence). The ends were cut back, 4 bases at V and 5 bases at J, with 3 bases in the middle. The CDR3 loop spans 10 amino acids. The CDR3 reads CSATHNEQFF. The CDR3 nucleotides are TGCAGTGCTACGCACAATGAGCAGTTCTTC.

This clonotype was recorded many times. The rearrangement links TRBV2 to TRBJ2-7; 9 bases align to TRBD1. This CDR3 is 14 amino acids long. V dropped 6 bases and J dropped 3; count of bases not matched to a gene: 6. Germline CDR1 SNHLY, CDR2 FYNNEI. The CDR3, as DNA: TGTGCCAGCAGGGGGTCGGGACAGGGCTACGAGCAGTACTTC. This encodes CASRGSGQGYEQYF.

The V gene is TRBV6-6, the J gene TRBJ1-2; perhaps TRBD1 as D (5 bases). Trimming cost V 9 bases and J 2 bases, with 19 bases left between them. Germline loops: CDR1 MNHNY, CDR2 SVGAGI (reference sequence). CDR3 length equals 15 residues. Written as DNA, the CDR3 is TGTGCCAGAACAGGCCCAGAGGGAGAGAACTATGGCTACACCTTC. Translated: CARTGPEGENYGYTF.

This clonotype was detected many times. The CDR3 spells CSVGPENTEAFF. In nucleotides, the CDR3 is TGCAGCGTTGGGCCGGAGAACACTGAAGCTTTCTTT. V is TRBV29-1 and J is TRBJ1-1, with unresolved D. Germline CDR1 SQVTM, CDR2 ANQGSEA. With 4 bases removed from V and 1 base from J, the gap between germline ends came to 7 bases. This CDR3 spans 12 amino acids.

This clonotype has at least ten counts. The V gene is TRBV7-9, the J gene TRBJ2-1; a possible D gene is TRBD2 (7 bases). V dropped 5 bases and J dropped 7 bases, with 18 bases sitting between them. The germline gives CDR1 SEHNR, CDR2 FQNEAQ (reference sequence). CDR3 length: 15 residues. The CDR3 is CASSPRGGVGNEQFF. The CDR3 coding sequence is TGTGCCAGCAGCCCCCGAGGGGGGGTGGGGAATGAGCAGTTCTTC.

This clonotype was recorded at least ten times. This sequence joins TRBV6-6 and TRBJ2-3; D gene unclear. V shed 7 bases and J shed 3 bases, with 5 bases lying between them. The CDR3 runs 11 residues. CDR1 and CDR2 from the germline V gene are MNHNY and SVGAGI (reference sequence). DNA of the CDR3: TGTGCCAGCATTCTTACAGATACGCAGTATTTT. Protein sequence: CASILTDTQYF.

This clonotype was observed many times. CDR3 in amino acids: CAISESLGQETQYF. DNA for the CDR3: TGTGCCATCAGTGAGAGCCTAGGGCAAGAGACCCAGTACTTC. The genes are TRBV10-3 and TRBJ2-5; D is unclear. V gave up 2 bases and J gave up 2 bases, with 9 bases separating them. Germline V gene lookup returns CDR1 ENHRY and CDR2 SYGVKD. This CDR3 spans 14 amino acids.

This clonotype appeared many times. This sequence joins TRBV27 and TRBJ2-3; D perhaps matches TRBD2 (6 bases). CDR1 is MNHEY, CDR2 SMNVEV, per germline (reference sequence). The germline V and J ends were trimmed by 5 bases and 2 bases, with 17 bases remaining between them. The CDR3 contains 16 residues. The CDR3 reads CASSAYLATYTDTQYF. CDR3 in DNA: TGTGCCAGCAGTGCGTATCTAGCGACCTACACAGATACGCAGTATTTT.

This clonotype was found many times. This chain connects TRBV5-1 to TRBJ2-2; TRBD2 aligns across 10 bases. The V gene end was trimmed by 4 bases and the J gene end by 0 bases; junction bases not matched to a gene: 6. Germline V gene sequence: CDR1 SGHRS, CDR2 YFSETQ. This CDR3 contains 17 residues. CDR3 in amino acids: CASSPSSGGANTGELFF. The CDR3 bases are TGCGCCAGCAGCCCGTCTAGCGGGGGTGCGAACACCGGGGAGCTGTTTTTT.

The sample holds many counts of this clonotype. The V call is TRBV4-1, the J call TRBJ1-2, with D possibly TRBD1 on 6 matching bases. V was clipped by 3 bases and J by 7 bases, with 9 bases between them. Germline lookup yields CDR1 MGHRA and CDR2 YSYEKL. CDR3 length equals 12 residues. The CDR3 nucleotides are TGCGCCAGCAGCCACGCAGGGGTTGGCTACACCTTC. It specifies CASSHAGVGYTF.

This clonotype was picked up one time. This rearrangement joins TRBV12-5 to TRBJ1-6; D may be TRBD1 (6 bases). This CDR3 has 16 residues. Germline V gives CDR1 LGHNT, CDR2 FRNRAP. V was shortened by 5 bases and J by 0 bases, with 11 bases between the two germline ends. Here the CDR3 DNA reads TGTGCTAGTGGTACCACAGGGAGCTCCTATAATTCACCCCTCCACTTT. It codes for CASGTTGSSYNSPLHF. The full variable domain, rest sourced from reference TRBV12-5 and TRBJ1-6, is DARVTQTPRHKVTEMGQEVTMRCQPILGHNTVFWYRQTMMQGLELLAYFRNRAPLDDSGMPKDRFSAEMPDATLATLKIQPSEPRDSAVYFCASGTTGSSYNSPLHFGNGTRLTVT.

This clonotype was observed at least ten times. This chain connects TRBV5-5 to TRBJ2-2, with D possibly matching TRBD2 (6 bases). V lost 0 bases, J lost 1 base, and 7 bases lay in between. Looked up from germline, CDR1 is SGHKS and CDR2 is YYEKEE (reference sequence). The CDR3 has 15 amino acids. CDR3 bases: TGTGCCAGCAGCTTGGTGGGACTGAACACCGGGGAGCTGTTTTTT. Its translation is CASSLVGLNTGELFF.

This clonotype was counted only a few times. This chain uses TRBV2 with TRBJ2-7; 7 nucleotides line up with TRBD1. The CDR3 length is 12 residues. Germline loops: CDR1 SNHLY, CDR2 FYNNEI. The V gene end was trimmed by 4 bases and the J gene end by 4 bases; junction bases not matched to a gene: 1. The CDR3 region is CASSGQGYEQYF. The CDR3 coding sequence is TGTGCCAGCAGTGGACAGGGTTACGAGCAGTACTTC.

There are many counts of this clonotype. The chain recombines TRBV10-3 with TRBJ2-3, with 11 bases lining up with TRBD2. The V and J ends lost 10 bases and 6 bases, in that order; junction bases with no gene match: 3. CDR3 length: 12 residues. Germline V gene data show CDR1 as ENHRY and CDR2 as SYGVKD. CDR3 amino acids: CATRTSGDTQYF. The CDR3 DNA follows: TGTGCCACAAGGACTAGCGGGGATACGCAGTATTTT.